This TCR beta chain was captured by sequencing in a study of cytomegalovirus exposure and HLA in healthy donors. Regarding this clone: The antigen is unknown.

Trimming removed 5 bases at V and 5 bases at J, with 18 bases between. Germline V gives CDR1 SGHTA, CDR2 FQGNSA. This CDR3 region has 15 residues. 60 Vbeta and 13 Jbeta primers were used in PCR. Repertoires were generated with immunoSEQ multiplex PCR, while TCRdb's copy carries only in-frame clones and drops some. The sample includes nearly 200,000 clones, over 65% of them seen just once. Notes on the study in general: Information on immune exposure was restricted to one variable (CMV serostatus). V- and J-gene trimming of TCR beta was linked (in a later analysis) to a missense DCLRE1C variant.

The sequencing sample was made of PBMCs. This clonotype was sampled from a boy between 2 and 10 years old in good health and CMV-seronegative. The genes are TRBV7-2 and TRBJ2-5; D unresolved. The CDR3 loop reads CASSAPLDFQETQYF. As DNA, the CDR3 is TGTGCCAGCAGCGCCCCTCTAGACTTCCAGGAGACCCAGTACTTC.